The 21 T cell receptor beta chains given below trace back to one sample, sequenced in a study of T cell repertoires in cytomegalovirus infection. TCRdb analysed the reads with MiXCR anew, one entry per CDR3 protein. Here the sample spans around 900,000 distinct CDR3 sequences, less than 35% being singletons. These receptors have no known antigen. This specimen was cultured CD8+ T cells from PBMCs, taken from culture after CMV antigen stimulation. These receptors all come from a human donor in good health (CMV status not recorded). Some clones in this sample may be carry-over from other donors' samples.

The chain carries TRBV6-5 and TRBJ2-2; unclear D gene. Per germline, CDR1 MNHEY and CDR2 SVGAGI. The CDR3 runs to 14 residues. V lost 9 bases and J lost 5, with 16 bases in between. For the CDR3, the DNA is TGTGCCAGTGCTTGGCAGCAATTAACCGGGGAGCTGTTTTTT. Protein: CASAWQQLTGELFF.

This clonotype was detected only a few times. The CDR3 DNA reads TGTGCCAGCCGAATAGGAGGGGGAACTAATGAAAAACTGTTTTTT. As protein: CASRIGGGTNEKLFF. This chain links TRBV27 with TRBJ1-4; TRBD1 might be the D (6 bases). V dropped 8 bases and J dropped 1 base, with 14 bases sitting between them. The CDR3 extends over 15 amino acids. CDR1 is MNHEY and CDR2 is SMNVEV in the germline V gene (reference sequence).

This clonotype has more than one count but fewer than ten. V usage is TRBV6-5 and J usage is TRBJ2-4; the match to TRBD1 covers 8 bases. Per germline, CDR1 MNHEY and CDR2 SVGAGI. There are 16 residues in the CDR3. Trimming took 0 bases from V and 8 from J; bases not matched to a gene: 9. The CDR3 spells CASSYSSQGAGYIQYF. The CDR3 DNA reads as TGTGCCAGCAGTTACTCTAGCCAGGGGGCCGGATACATTCAGTACTTC.

V and J are TRBV10-3 and TRBJ2-3; D not resolved. V was shortened by 4 bases and J by 3 bases, with 5 bases between the two germline ends. This CDR3 contains 12 residues. In germline, CDR1 is ENHRY, CDR2 SYGVKD. The CDR3, as DNA: TGTGCCATCAGTGGAAGAACAGATACGCAGTATTTT. Translated, it gives CAISGRTDTQYF.

This clonotype has more than one count but fewer than ten. The chain joins TRBV28 to TRBJ1-1, with D possibly being TRBD1 (5 bases). The V and J ends lost 3 bases and 0 bases respectively, with 14 bases between them. Germline values: CDR1 MDHEN, CDR2 SYDVKM. The CDR3 extends over 16 amino acids. CDR3 region: CASSFHPDRLNTEAFF. CDR3 DNA: TGTGCCAGCAGTTTCCACCCTGACAGACTGAACACTGAAGCTTTCTTT.

This clonotype was seen many times. This sequence joins TRBV7-2 and TRBJ2-5; tentatively, D is TRBD2 (7 bases). In germline, CDR1 is SGHTA, CDR2 FQGNSA. This CDR3 has 15 amino acids. Trimming took 5 bases from V and 5 from J, leaving 18 bases between them. Written as DNA, the CDR3 is TGTGCCAGCAGCCCGTTAAGGGGGGGAGGGGAGACCCAGTACTTC. It yields the protein CASSPLRGGGETQYF.

This clonotype has more than one count but fewer than ten. This sequence joins TRBV29-1 and TRBJ1-2, with 12 bases fitting TRBD1. The CDR3 consists of 16 residues. Trimming cost V 4 bases and J 4 bases; bases outside gene matches: 10. In germline, CDR1 is SQVTM, CDR2 ANQGSEA. The CDR3 DNA is TGCAGCGTTGCGGGACAGGGGGCAAGACCCTTCTATGGCTACACCTTC. Its translation: CSVAGQGARPFYGYTF. Looking up the rest from reference TRBV29-1 and TRBJ1-2 gives the full variable domain: SAVISQKPSRDICQRGTSLTIQCQVDSQVTMMFWYRQQPGQSLTLIATANQGSEATYESGFVIDKFPISRPNLTFSTLTVSNMSPEDSSIYLCSVAGQGARPFYGYTFGSGTRLTVV.

The table lists this clonotype with a count of one. The chain carries TRBV6-4 and TRBJ1-5; the D is unclear. This CDR3 is built from 13 residues. Germline V gives CDR1 MRHNA, CDR2 SNTAGT. V was clipped by 2 bases and J by 9 bases, with 11 bases between them. The CDR3 sequence is CASSDGSAGPQHF. The CDR3 DNA follows: TGTGCCAGCAGTGACGGATCCGCCGGGCCCCAGCATTTT.

The chain employs TRBV6-1 and TRBJ2-1; 9 nucleotides line up with TRBD1. V was pared by 5 bases and J by 4 bases, with 9 bases of the junction left unmatched. The CDR3 spans 16 residues. In germline, CDR1 is MNHNS, CDR2 SASEGT. CDR3 DNA sequence: TGTGCCAGCAGTCCTCAGACAGGGGGTCGATACAATGAGCAGTTCTTC. It yields the protein CASSPQTGGRYNEQFF.

V is TRBV20-1 and J is TRBJ2-1; 8 bases fit TRBD2. Germline V gene lookup returns CDR1 DFQATT and CDR2 SNEGSKA (reference sequence). Trimming took 5 bases from V and 2 from J; bases not matched to a gene: 11. The CDR3 is made up of 16 amino acids. CDR3 bases: TGCAGTGCTCCGTCGCGGGGGGTGAGGCCCTACAATGAGCAGTTCTTC. It translates to CSAPSRGVRPYNEQFF.

Concerning this clonotype: One end of the junction does not line up with germline, which may come from a read error. The chain links TRBV4-2 to TRBJ1-2; a possible D gene is TRBD1 (5 bases). Germline CDR1 and CDR2: LGHNA and YNFKEQ. This CDR3 is built from 14 residues. The CDR3 nucleotides are TGTGCCAGCAGCCAAGGGTTTGGGGACTATGACTACACCTTC. This translates into CASSQGFGDYDYTF.

This clonotype was counted many times. The gene calls are TRBV11-3 and TRBJ2-2; TRBD1 agrees at 8 bases. The CDR3 has 15 residues. With 4 bases clipped from V and 1 base from J, the junction kept 2 bases outside the gene matches. Per the germline V gene, CDR1 is SGHNT and CDR2 is YENEEA. CDR3: CASSSGTGNTGELFF. CDR3 DNA: TGTGCCAGCAGCTCCGGGACAGGGAACACCGGGGAGCTGTTTTTT.

The chain joins TRBV20-1 to TRBJ1-1, with 11 bases fitting TRBD1. The junction had 8 bases not matched to a gene; V was cut back by 0 bases and J by 8 bases. CDR1 is DFQATT, CDR2 SNEGSKA, per germline (reference sequence). CDR3 length: 15 amino acids. CDR3 bases: TGCAGTGCTAGAGATACAGGGACAGGGGGGGCAGAAGCTTTCTTT. As protein: CSARDTGTGGAEAFF.

The chain employs TRBV18 and TRBJ2-7; 8 bases fit TRBD2. V was clipped by 6 bases and J by 6 bases; unmatched bases: 13. The CDR3 runs to 15 residues. Germline assignment: CDR1 KGHSH and CDR2 LQKENI. The CDR3 nucleotides are TGTGCCAGCTCGTTCAGCGGGGGAAGAGCGGGCGAGCAGTACTTC. This sequence encodes CASSFSGGRAGEQYF.

This clonotype was seen repeatedly, ten times or more. V gene TRBV7-6 combines with J gene TRBJ2-1; no clear D gene. Germline V lookup: CDR1 SGHVS, CDR2 FNYEAQ. The CDR3 is 14 residues long. V lost 5 bases, J lost 6 bases, and 14 bases lay in between. CDR3 region: CASSPDPYINEQFF. The CDR3 DNA reads TGTGCCAGCAGCCCCGACCCGTATATCAATGAGCAGTTCTTC.

J is TRBJ2-7 and V is TRBV6-1, with D uncertain. The germline V gene has CDR1 MNHNS and CDR2 SASEGT. CDR3 length: 12 residues. The V end lost 4 bases, the J end lost 6 bases, and 10 bases lay between the germline ends. In DNA form, the CDR3 reads TGTGCCAGCAGTGGGTATCGTGGCGAGCAGTACGTC. This encodes CASSGYRGEQYV.

In DNA form, the CDR3 reads TGTGCCAGCAGCTTCACGGGGACCTTCTACGAGCAGTACGTC. It specifies CASSFTGTFYEQYV. The V gene is TRBV11-2, the J gene TRBJ2-7; TRBD1 or TRBD2 may be the D gene (5 bases each). This CDR3 contains 14 residues. Looked up from germline, CDR1 is SGHAT and CDR2 is FQNNGV. Deletions cut 3 bases from V and 3 bases from J, with 12 bases between.

The chain employs TRBV7-8 and TRBJ2-7; 8 positions match TRBD2. CDR3 size: 16 residues. The ends lost 3 bases at V and 0 bases at J; junction bases unmatched: 7. The germline CDR1 and CDR2 sequences are SGHVS and FQNEAQ. CDR3 protein: CASSFLTSVFSYEQYV. In DNA, the CDR3 is TGTGCCAGCAGCTTCCTGACTAGCGTTTTCTCCTACGAGCAGTACGTC.

There are a few counts of this clonotype. The rearrangement joins TRBV7-9 to TRBJ1-3; D is uncertain. Trimming removed 5 bases at V and 2 bases at J, with 10 bases between. This CDR3 spans 14 amino acids. Per the germline V gene, CDR1 is SEHNR and CDR2 is FQNEAQ (reference sequence). CDR3 amino acids: CASSIRYAGNTIYF. The DNA for the CDR3 is TGTGCCAGCAGCATACGGTACGCTGGAAACACCATATATTTT.

The chain links TRBV5-4 to TRBJ1-2, with D unresolved. The V end was cut by 4 bases, the J end by 1 base, with 20 bases between. The CDR3 has 17 residues. Germline V gives CDR1 SGHNT, CDR2 YYREEE (reference sequence). CDR3 amino acids: CASSVPEGPRDNYGYTF. The CDR3 DNA reads TGTGCCAGCAGCGTACCGGAAGGGCCTAGAGATAACTATGGCTACACCTTC.

The chain uses TRBV19 and TRBJ2-7, with 8 bases aligning to TRBD1. The CDR3 loop spans 14 amino acids. V gave up 2 bases and J gave up 6 bases; unmatched junction bases: 6. CDR1 is LNHDA, CDR2 SQIVND, per germline (reference sequence). This CDR3 is CASSISTGGIEQYF. In DNA form, the CDR3 reads TGTGCCAGTAGTATATCCACAGGGGGTATCGAGCAGTACTTC.